This TCR beta chain is from a study of a mutant IDH1 vaccine in newly diagnosed glioma (dated by TCRdb to about 2021). Study-level background: Vaccination was initiated 4-6 weeks after radiotherapy alone, or concurrently with temozolomide cycles in the chemotherapy-containing groups. Peripheral blood was drawn at six visits: V03 (baseline), V05, V07, V10, V12 and V13. For exploratory analyses, some 24 treated patients had longitudinal TCRB deep sequencing done wherever samples were available. The 30 to 40 treated patients were approximately 62% male and 37.5% female, with a mean age of about 38 years. The week-35 safety follow-up took place at visit V12, and the week-47 end of study took place at visit V13. Prior to enrollment, standard therapy consisting of radiotherapy alone, temozolomide alone, or radiochemotherapy with temozolomide had been administered to patients, with the combination being received by most patients.

Per the publication, the time point label means: week 47, end of study. A 20-mer mutant IDH1 peptide at 300 micrograms in Montanide made up each vaccine dose, which was injected subcutaneously together with topical imiquimod. Eight vaccinations were administered to patients in weeks 1, 3, 5, 7, 11, 15, 19 and 23, corresponding to visits V03 through V10. The donors had newly diagnosed IDH1-mutant astrocytomas of WHO grade 3 or 4 that showed loss of nuclear ATRX. The samples were drawn from NOA16, a multicentre, single-arm, open-label phase I trial in Germany that tested a mutant IDH1 peptide vaccine in humans for the first time. The DNeasy Blood and Tissue Kit was used to extract genomic DNA from EDTA blood for TCRB sequencing. Of note for this clone: Its cognate antigen has yet to be identified. Base qualities are missing; no much larger clone stands one base away.

Trimming at the junction amounts to 3 bases on V and 5 bases on J, and the germline ends lie 10 bases apart. Looking up the germline V gene yields CDR1 KGHSH and CDR2 LQKENI. From cysteine to phenylalanine, the CDR3 is 14 amino acids long. Only CDR3 DNA remains: 42 bases, in frame from the first base. Library prep was done by the immunoSEQ multiplex PCR assay. The hsTCRB Kit was used according to the manufacturer's protocol to amplify rearranged TCR beta chain sequences. Sequencing of TCRB libraries was carried out on an Illumina MiSeq. The study's processing was this. The kit vendor's proprietary platform handled demultiplexing, trimming and gene mapping. Not all clones reach the TCRdb copy of this immuneACCESS table, which keeps in-frame sequences only. Checked studies attribute under half of the gap to unresolved V genes and leave the rest unexplained. V, J and clone size derive from that table, while D and trimming were established from the DNA sequence. This sample gives about 94,000 clones in total; around 92% of them show up just once. 0.6% to 0.95% of the sample goes to the ten largest clones.

Paper-wide results and their limitations: Vaccine-induced immune responses across multiple MHC alleles were detected in over 85% of patients. Availability determined which PBMC samples were chosen for TCRB deep sequencing. It was noted by the authors that analyses of patient blood samples could not be reproduced owing to sample limitations. Changes in the top peripheral T cell clonotypes picked up by TCRB sequencing did not appear to be linked to pseudoprogression.

The source is a woman in her fifties or sixties with glioma. Sequenced here: PBMCs, sampled from a glioma patient whose treatment included an IDH1 peptide vaccine. The chain uses TRBV18 and TRBJ1-4, with the D gene not clear enough to name. CDR3 region: CASSPAGSNEKLFF. The nucleotide sequence reads as follows: TGTGCCAGCTCACCCGCGGGTTCGAATGAAAAACTGTTTTTT.